This T cell receptor beta chain was observed in a study of T-cell reconstitution after alpha-beta-depleted transplantation in children. This clonotype was recorded at least ten times. Using unique molecular identifiers, the investigators prepared the TCRbeta library. One entry per CDR3 protein, called by TCRdb with MiXCR from the PCR reads. The sample carries around 700,000 distinct CDR3 sequences, around 14% recorded once. Trimming shortened V by 4 bases and J by 2 bases, and 6 bases separated the two germline ends. Per the germline V gene, CDR1 is SGHTA and CDR2 is FQGNSA. This CDR3 spans 13 amino acids.

The sequence came from a girl aged 2 to 9 with congenital amegakaryocytic thrombocytopenia, due to receive a stem cell transplant. The sequenced sample was PBMCs, obtained before TCRalphabeta/CD19-depleted stem cell transplant. J is TRBJ2-1 and V is TRBV7-2; a weak D match, TRBD2 (5 bases). CDR3 amino acids: CASSSLAYNEQFF. The CDR3 nucleotides are TGTGCCAGCAGCTCACTAGCCTACAATGAGCAGTTCTTC.